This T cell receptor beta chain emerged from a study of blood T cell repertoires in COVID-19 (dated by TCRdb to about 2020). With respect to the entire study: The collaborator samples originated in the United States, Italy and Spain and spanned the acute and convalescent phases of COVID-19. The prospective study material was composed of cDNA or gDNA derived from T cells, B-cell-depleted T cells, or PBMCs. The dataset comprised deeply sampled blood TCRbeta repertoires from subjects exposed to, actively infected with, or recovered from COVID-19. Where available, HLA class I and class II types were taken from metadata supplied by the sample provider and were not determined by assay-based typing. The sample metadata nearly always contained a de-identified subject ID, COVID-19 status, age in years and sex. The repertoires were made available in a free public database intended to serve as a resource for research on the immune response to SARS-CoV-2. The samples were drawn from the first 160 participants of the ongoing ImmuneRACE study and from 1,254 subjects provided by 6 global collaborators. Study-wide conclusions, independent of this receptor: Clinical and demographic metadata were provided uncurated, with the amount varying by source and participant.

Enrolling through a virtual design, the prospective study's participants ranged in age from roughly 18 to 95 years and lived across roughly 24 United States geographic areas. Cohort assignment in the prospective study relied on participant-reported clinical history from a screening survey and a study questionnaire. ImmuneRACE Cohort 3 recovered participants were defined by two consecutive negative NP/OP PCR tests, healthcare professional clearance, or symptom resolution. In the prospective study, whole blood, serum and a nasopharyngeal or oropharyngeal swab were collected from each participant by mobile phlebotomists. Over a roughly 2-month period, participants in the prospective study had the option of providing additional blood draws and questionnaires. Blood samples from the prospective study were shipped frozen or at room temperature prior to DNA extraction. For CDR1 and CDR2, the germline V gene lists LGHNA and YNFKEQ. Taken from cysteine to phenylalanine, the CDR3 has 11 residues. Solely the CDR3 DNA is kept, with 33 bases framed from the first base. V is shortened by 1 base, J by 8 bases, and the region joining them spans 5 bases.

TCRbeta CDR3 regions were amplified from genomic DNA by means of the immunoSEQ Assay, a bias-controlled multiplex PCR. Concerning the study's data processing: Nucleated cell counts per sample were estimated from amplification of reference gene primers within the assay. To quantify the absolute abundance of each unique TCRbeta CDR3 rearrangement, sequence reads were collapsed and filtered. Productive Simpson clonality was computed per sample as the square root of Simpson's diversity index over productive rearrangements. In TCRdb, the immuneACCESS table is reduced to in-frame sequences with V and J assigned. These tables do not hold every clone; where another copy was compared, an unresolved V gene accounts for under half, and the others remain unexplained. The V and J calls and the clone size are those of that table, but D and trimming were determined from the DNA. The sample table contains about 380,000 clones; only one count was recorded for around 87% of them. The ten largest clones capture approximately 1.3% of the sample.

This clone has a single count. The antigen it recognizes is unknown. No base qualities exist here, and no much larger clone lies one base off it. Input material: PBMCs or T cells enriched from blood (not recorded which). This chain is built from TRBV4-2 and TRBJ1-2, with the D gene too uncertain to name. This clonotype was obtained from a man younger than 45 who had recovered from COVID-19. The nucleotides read TGTGCCAGCAGCCAAGTTGGCGGCTACACCTTC. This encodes CASSQVGGYTF.